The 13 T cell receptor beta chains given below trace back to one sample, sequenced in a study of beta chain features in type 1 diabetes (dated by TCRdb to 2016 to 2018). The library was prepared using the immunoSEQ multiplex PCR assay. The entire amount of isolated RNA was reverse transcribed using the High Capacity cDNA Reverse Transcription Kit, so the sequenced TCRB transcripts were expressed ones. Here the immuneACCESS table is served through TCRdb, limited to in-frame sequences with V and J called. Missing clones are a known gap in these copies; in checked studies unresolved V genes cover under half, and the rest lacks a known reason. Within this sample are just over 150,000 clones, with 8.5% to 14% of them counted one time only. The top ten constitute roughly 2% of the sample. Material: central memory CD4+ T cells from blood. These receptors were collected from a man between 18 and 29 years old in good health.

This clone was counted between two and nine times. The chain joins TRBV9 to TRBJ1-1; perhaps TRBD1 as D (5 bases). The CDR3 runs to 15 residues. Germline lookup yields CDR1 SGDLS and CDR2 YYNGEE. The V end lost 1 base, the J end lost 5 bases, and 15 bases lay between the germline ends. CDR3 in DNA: TGTGCCAGCAGCGTATTGGAAACAGGCGGAACTGAAGCTTTCTTT. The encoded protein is CASSVLETGGTEAFF.

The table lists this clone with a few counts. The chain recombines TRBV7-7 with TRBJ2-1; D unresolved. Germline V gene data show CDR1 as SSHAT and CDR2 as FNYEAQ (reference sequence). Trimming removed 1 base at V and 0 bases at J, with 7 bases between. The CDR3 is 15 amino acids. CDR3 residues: CASSLDGSSYNEQFF. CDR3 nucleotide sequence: TGTGCCAGCAGCTTAGACGGCAGCTCCTACAATGAGCAGTTCTTC.

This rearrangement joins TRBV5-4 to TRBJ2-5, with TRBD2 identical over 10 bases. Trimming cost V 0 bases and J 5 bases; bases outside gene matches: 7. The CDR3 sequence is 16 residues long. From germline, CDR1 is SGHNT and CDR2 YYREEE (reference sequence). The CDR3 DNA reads TGTGCCAGCAGCTTGGCCCAGCGGGGGGGCCATGAGACCCAGTACTTC. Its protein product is CASSLAQRGGHETQYF.

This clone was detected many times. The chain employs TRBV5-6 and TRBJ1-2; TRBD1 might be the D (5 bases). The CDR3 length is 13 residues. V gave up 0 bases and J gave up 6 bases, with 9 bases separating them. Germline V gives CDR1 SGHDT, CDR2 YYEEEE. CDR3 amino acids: CASSLAGVDGYTF. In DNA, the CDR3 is TGTGCCAGCAGCTTGGCGGGGGTTGATGGCTACACCTTC.

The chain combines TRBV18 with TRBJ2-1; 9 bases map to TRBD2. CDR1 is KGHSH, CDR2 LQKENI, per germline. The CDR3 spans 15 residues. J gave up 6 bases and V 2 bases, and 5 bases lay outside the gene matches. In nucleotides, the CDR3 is TGTGCCAGCTCACCAGGGCTAGCGGGGACCAATGAGCAGTTCTTC. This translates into CASSPGLAGTNEQFF.

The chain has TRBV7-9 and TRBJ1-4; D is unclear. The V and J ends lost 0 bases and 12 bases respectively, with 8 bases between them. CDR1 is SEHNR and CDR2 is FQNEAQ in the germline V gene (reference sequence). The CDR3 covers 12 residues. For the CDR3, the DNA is TGTGCCAGCAGCTTAGCGGAAAGGGAACTGTTTTTT. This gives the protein CASSLAERELFF.

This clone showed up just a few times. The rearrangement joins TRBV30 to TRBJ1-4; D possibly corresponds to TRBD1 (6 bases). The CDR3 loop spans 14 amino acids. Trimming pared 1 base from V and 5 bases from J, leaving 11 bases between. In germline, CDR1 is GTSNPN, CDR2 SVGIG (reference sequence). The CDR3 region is CAWSGRTANEKLFF. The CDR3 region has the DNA TGTGCCTGGAGTGGCCGGACAGCAAATGAAAAACTGTTTTTT.

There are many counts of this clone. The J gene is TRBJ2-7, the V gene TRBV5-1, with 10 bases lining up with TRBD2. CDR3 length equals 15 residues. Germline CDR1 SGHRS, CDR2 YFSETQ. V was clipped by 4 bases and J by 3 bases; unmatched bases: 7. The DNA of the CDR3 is TGCGCCAGCAGCCCTCGGACTAGCGGAGTCTACGAGCAGTACTTC. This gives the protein CASSPRTSGVYEQYF.

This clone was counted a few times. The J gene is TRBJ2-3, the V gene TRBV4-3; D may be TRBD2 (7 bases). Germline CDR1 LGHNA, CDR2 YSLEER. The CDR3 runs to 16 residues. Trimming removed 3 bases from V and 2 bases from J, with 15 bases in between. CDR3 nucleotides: TGCGCCAGCAGCCATGGACTAGTGGGGGCCACAGATACGCAGTATTTT. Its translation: CASSHGLVGATDTQYF.

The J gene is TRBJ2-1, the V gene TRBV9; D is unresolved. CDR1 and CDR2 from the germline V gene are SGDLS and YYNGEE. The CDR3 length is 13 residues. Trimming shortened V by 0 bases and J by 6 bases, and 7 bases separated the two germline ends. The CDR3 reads CASSVGGTNEQFF. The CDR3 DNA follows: TGTGCCAGCAGCGTAGGCGGCACCAATGAGCAGTTCTTC.

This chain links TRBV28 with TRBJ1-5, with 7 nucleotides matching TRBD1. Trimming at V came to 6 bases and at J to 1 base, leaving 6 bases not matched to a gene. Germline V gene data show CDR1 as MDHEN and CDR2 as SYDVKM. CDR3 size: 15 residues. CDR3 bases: TGTGCCAGCAGAAGAGGGGGCGCGAGCAATCAGCCCCAGCATTTT. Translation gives CASRRGGASNQPQHF.

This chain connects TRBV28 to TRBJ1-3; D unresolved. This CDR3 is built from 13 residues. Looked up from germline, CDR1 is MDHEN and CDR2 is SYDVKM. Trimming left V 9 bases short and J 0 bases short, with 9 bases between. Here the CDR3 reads CASWQISGNTIYF. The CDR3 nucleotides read TGTGCCAGTTGGCAAATCTCTGGAAACACCATATATTTT.

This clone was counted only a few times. The CDR3 spells CASSRIRGTGELFF. DNA of the CDR3: TGTGCCAGCAGTAGAATCAGGGGCACCGGGGAGCTGTTTTTT. This sequence joins TRBV4-2 and TRBJ2-2; TRBD1 might be the D (6 bases). The CDR3 length is 14 residues. V was pared by 6 bases and J by 4 bases, with 12 bases between. Germline V gene sequence: CDR1 LGHNA, CDR2 YNFKEQ.